The clone carrying this T cell receptor beta chain was counted ten times or more. Its antigen is not known. TCRdb itself ran the RACE reads through MiXCR, one entry per CDR3 protein. Of around 350,000 distinct CDR3 sequences listed, around 5.5% are singletons. The time point is: pre-sensitization, week 0. As for treatment: therapeutic diphenylcyclopropenone sensitization with weekly scalp DPC. This specimen comes from a study of human T cells and chemical hapten exposure. At the level of the study: Patches that contained 0.01% DPC were applied to the upper back and read at 6 days. Overall study results and limits: Compared with pre-sensitization or healthy control sets, expanded TCRs clustered more. Sensitizing to DPC left TCRs with a frequency above 1 in 1000 unaltered.

Between the trimmed V and J ends, which lost 2 bases and 1 base, there was a span of 7 bases. The germline V gene encodes CDR1 MGHDK and CDR2 SYGVNS. This CDR3 spans 14 amino acids. The specimen comprised whole blood, sampled in connection with sensitization to the hapten diphenylcyclopropenone (DPC). The TCR originated in a woman younger than 30 with alopecia areata. Some clones in this sample may be carry-over from other donors' samples. The chain uses TRBV25-1 and TRBJ2-3, with D hard to call. The CDR3 loop is CASSELPGTDTQYF. CDR3 bases: TGTGCCAGCAGTGAACTACCTGGCACAGATACGCAGTATTTT.